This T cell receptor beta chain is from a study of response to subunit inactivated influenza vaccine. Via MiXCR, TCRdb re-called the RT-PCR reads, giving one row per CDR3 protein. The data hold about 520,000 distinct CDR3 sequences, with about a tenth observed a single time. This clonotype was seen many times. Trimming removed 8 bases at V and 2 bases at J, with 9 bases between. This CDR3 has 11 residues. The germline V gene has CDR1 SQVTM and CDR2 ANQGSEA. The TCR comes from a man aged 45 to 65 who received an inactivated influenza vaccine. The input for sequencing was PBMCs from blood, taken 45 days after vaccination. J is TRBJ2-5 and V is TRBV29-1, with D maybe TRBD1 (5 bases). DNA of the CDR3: TGCAGCAGTCGACAGCAAGAGACCCAGTACTTC. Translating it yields CSSRQQETQYF.